The 10 T cell receptor beta chains below were found in one sample sequenced in a study of blood T cell repertoires in COVID-19. Sequenced by immunoSEQ multiplex PCR; TCRdb stores in-frame clones only, minus some. The sample shows approximately 250,000 clones, 65% to 90% of them seen only once. The sequenced sample was peripheral blood. These receptor sequences come from a man aged 50-59 years with COVID-19, enrolled during active disease.

The chain carries TRBV11-2 and TRBJ1-6, with a tentative D call TRBD1 (5 bases). The germline V gene encodes CDR1 SGHAT and CDR2 FQNNGV. This CDR3 has 14 residues. Deletions cut 3 bases from V and 5 bases from J, with 8 bases between. CDR3 sequence: CASSFAGNNSPLHF. DNA for the CDR3: TGTGCCAGCAGCTTCGCAGGGAATAATTCACCCCTCCACTTT.

This clone was counted only a few times. The chain joins TRBV11-2 to TRBJ2-5, with 7 bases matching TRBD2. Germline V lookup: CDR1 SGHAT, CDR2 FQNNGV. This CDR3 spans 15 amino acids. Trimming removed 7 bases from V and 5 bases from J; junction bases left unmatched: 13. DNA of the CDR3: TGTGCCAGCACGGGGGGACTTGGCCCCCAGGAGACCCAGTACTTC. It translates to CASTGGLGPQETQYF.

The genes are TRBV3-1 (or the pseudogene TRBV3-2) and TRBJ2-1; D not resolved. The CDR3 sequence is 15 residues long. Per germline, CDR1 LGHDT and CDR2 YNNKEL (reference sequence). The germline V and J ends were trimmed by 0 bases and 0 bases, with 6 bases remaining between them. CDR3 region: CASSQEMSSYNEQFF. DNA for the CDR3: TGTGCCAGCAGCCAAGAAATGAGCTCCTACAATGAGCAGTTCTTC.

The chain employs TRBV5-8 and TRBJ1-5, with unresolved D. The CDR3 totals 13 residues. Trimming stripped 5 bases from V and 4 bases from J, with 10 bases between. The germline CDR1 and CDR2 sequences are SGHTS and YDEGEE. CDR3: CASSPGLNQPQHF. The CDR3 DNA reads as TGTGCCAGCAGTCCCGGACTGAATCAGCCCCAGCATTTT.

The chain combines TRBV4-3 with TRBJ1-1; no firm D call. The CDR3 has 16 amino acids. Germline V gene data show CDR1 as LGHNA and CDR2 as YSLEER. V was cut by 0 bases and J by 0 bases, with 11 bases left in between. The CDR3 sequence is CASSQDVARMNTEAFF. For the CDR3, the DNA is TGCGCCAGCAGCCAAGATGTAGCACGTATGAACACTGAAGCTTTCTTT.

This chain joins TRBV7-3 and TRBJ2-2; 10 bases agree with TRBD1. Trimming took 5 bases from V and 6 from J; bases not matched to a gene: 6. This CDR3 is 15 amino acids long. Germline V lookup: CDR1 SGHTA, CDR2 FQGTGA. The CDR3 is CASSPDRGRPGELFF. CDR3 nucleotide sequence: TGTGCCAGCAGCCCAGACAGGGGGCGCCCCGGGGAGCTGTTTTTT.

The table lists this clone with a count of one. The chain combines TRBV3-1 (or the pseudogene TRBV3-2) with TRBJ1-5; D gene unclear. The CDR3 length is 15 residues. Germline CDR1 reads LGHDT; CDR2 reads YNNKEL (reference sequence). V was cut by 0 bases and J by 2 bases, with 8 bases left in between. CDR3 sequence: CASSQDPGGNQPQHF. In DNA, the CDR3 is TGTGCCAGCAGCCAAGATCCCGGGGGCAATCAGCCCCAGCATTTT.

This rearrangement joins TRBV15 to TRBJ1-2; TRBD1 matches 9 bases. With V trimmed by 0 bases and J by 4 bases, 3 bases remained unmatched. CDR3 size: 15 residues. Germline CDR1 reads LNHNV; CDR2 reads YYDKDF (reference sequence). CDR3 DNA: TGTGCCACCAGCAGAGAAGGGACAGGGTTCTATGGCTACACCTTC. It yields the protein CATSREGTGFYGYTF.

This clone was found once. The V and J genes are TRBV3-1 (or the pseudogene TRBV3-2) and TRBJ1-1; D unclear. CDR1 and CDR2 from the germline V gene are LGHDT and YNNKEL (reference sequence). The CDR3 runs to 13 residues. Trimming shortened V by 3 bases and J by 3 bases, and 8 bases separated the two germline ends. CDR3 DNA: TGTGCCAGCAGCCACGAGGACTACACTGAAGCTTTCTTT. This codes for CASSHEDYTEAFF.

The chain links TRBV4-3 to TRBJ2-7; 10 nucleotides agree with TRBD1. V lost 0 bases, J lost 3 bases, and 8 bases stayed unmatched. The V gene's germline CDR1 is LGHNA and CDR2 YSLEER. This CDR3 is built from 17 residues. The CDR3 sequence: CASSQDVGTGAFYEQYF. CDR3 nucleotide sequence: TGCGCCAGCAGCCAAGATGTGGGGACAGGGGCTTTCTACGAGCAGTACTTC.